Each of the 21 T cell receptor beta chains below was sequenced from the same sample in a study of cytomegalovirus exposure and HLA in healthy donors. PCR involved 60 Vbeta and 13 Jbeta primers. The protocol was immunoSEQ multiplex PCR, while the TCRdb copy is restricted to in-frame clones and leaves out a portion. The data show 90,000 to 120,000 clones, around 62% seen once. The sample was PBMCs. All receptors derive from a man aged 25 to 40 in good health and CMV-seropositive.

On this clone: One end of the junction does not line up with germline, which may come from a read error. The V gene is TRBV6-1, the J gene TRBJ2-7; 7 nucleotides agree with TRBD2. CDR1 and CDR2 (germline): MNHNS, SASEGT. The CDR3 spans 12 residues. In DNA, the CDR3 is TGTGCCAGCAGTGAAGCGCGGGGGTACCTTGACTTC. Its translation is CASSEARGYLDF.

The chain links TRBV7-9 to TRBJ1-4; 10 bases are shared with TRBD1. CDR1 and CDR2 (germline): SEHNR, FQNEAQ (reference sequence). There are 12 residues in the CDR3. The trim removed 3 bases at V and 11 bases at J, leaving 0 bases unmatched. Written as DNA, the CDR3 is TGTGCCAGCAGCTTGGACAGGGGGAAACTGTTTTTT. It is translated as CASSLDRGKLFF.

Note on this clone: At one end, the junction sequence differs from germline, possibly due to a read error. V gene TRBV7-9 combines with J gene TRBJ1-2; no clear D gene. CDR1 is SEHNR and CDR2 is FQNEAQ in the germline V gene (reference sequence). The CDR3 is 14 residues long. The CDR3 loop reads CSSSFDNTRWGYTF. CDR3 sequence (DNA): TGTTCCAGCAGCTTTGACAATACCCGGTGGGGCTACACCTTC.

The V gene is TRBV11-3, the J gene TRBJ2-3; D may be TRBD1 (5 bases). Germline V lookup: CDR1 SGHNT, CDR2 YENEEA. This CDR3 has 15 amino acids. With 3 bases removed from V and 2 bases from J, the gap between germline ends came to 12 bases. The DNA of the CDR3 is TGTGCCAGCAGCTTCACAGGAGATTCCACAGATACGCAGTATTTT. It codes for CASSFTGDSTDTQYF. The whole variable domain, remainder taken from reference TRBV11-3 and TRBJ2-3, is EAGVVQSPRYKIIEKKQPVAFWCNPISGHNTLYWYLQNLGQGPELLIRYENEEAVDDSQLPKDRFSAERLKGVDSTLKIQPAELGDSAVYLCASSFTGDSTDTQYFGPGTRLTVL.

This CDR3 is CASSYSGLAREQYF. CDR3 sequence (DNA): TGTGCCAGCAGTTACTCGGGACTAGCCCGCGAGCAGTACTTC. This chain uses TRBV6-5 with TRBJ2-7, with 9 positions matching TRBD2. Germline loops: CDR1 MNHEY, CDR2 SVGAGI. The CDR3 contains 14 residues. V shed 0 bases, J shed 6 bases, and the junction held 3 bases outside the gene matches.

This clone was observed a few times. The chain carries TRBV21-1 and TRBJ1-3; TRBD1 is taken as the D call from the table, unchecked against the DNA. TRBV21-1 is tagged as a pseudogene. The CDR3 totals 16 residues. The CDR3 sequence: CASSNGTPSSGNTIYF. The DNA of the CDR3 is TGTGCCAGCAGCAACGGGACACCGAGCTCTGGAAACACCATATATTTT.

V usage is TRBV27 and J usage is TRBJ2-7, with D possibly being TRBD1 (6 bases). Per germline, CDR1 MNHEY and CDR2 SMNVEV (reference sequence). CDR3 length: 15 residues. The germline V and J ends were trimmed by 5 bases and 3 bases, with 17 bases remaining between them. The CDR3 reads CASSAQGSPLYEQYF. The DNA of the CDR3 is TGTGCCAGCAGTGCACAGGGTTCTCCCCTCTACGAGCAGTACTTC.

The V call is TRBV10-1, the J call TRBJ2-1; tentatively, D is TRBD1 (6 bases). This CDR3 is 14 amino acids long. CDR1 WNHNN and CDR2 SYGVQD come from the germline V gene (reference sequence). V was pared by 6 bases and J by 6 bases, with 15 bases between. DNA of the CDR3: TGCGCCAGCAGCGGACAGACGCCGGGCAATGAGCAGTTCTTC. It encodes CASSGQTPGNEQFF.

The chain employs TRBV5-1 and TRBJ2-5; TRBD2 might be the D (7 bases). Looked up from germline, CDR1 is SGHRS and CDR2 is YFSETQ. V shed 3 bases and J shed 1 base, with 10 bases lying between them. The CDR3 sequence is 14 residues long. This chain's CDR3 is CASSSGGVQETQYF. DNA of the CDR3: TGCGCCAGCAGCTCGGGGGGCGTCCAAGAGACCCAGTACTTC.

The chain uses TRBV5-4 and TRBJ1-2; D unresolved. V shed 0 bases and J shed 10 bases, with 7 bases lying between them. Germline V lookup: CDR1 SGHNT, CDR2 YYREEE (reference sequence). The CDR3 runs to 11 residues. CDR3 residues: CASSLGGDYTF. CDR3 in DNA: TGTGCCAGCAGCTTGGGCGGGGACTACACCTTC.

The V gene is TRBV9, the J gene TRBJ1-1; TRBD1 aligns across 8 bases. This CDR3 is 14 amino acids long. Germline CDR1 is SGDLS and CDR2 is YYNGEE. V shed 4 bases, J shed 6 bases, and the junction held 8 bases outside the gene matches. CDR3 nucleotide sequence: TGTGCCAGCAGCCCTCGGACAGGGACGGCTGAAGCTTTCTTT. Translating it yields CASSPRTGTAEAFF.

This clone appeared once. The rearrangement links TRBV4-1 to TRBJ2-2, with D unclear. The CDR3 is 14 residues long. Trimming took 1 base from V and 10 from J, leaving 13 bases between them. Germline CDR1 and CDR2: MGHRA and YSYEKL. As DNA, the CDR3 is TGCGCCAGCAGCCAAGGGGTCTCTGAGGAGGAGCTGTTTTTT. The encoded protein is CASSQGVSEEELFF.

For the CDR3, the DNA is TGTGCCAGCACCCCAACATCGGGAAACACCATATATTTT. It encodes CASTPTSGNTIYF. The chain carries TRBV9 and TRBJ1-3; D gene uncertain. Germline V lookup: CDR1 SGDLS, CDR2 YYNGEE. V was pared by 6 bases and J by 4 bases, with 11 bases between. The CDR3 length is 13 residues.

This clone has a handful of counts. DNA of the CDR3: TGTGCCATCAGAGAGGTACAGGGCGACTATGGCTACACCTTC. Translated: CAIREVQGDYGYTF. The chain combines TRBV10-3 with TRBJ1-2; a weak D match, TRBD1 (6 bases). Trimming removed 6 bases at V and 3 bases at J, with 14 bases between. The CDR3 runs 14 residues. The V gene's germline CDR1 is ENHRY and CDR2 SYGVKD.

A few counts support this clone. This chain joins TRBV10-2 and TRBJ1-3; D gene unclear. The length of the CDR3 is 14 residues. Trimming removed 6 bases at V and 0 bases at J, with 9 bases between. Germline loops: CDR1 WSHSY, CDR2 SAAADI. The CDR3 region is CASRAGYSGNTIYF. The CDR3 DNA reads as TGCGCCAGCAGAGCGGGGTACTCTGGAAACACCATATATTTT.

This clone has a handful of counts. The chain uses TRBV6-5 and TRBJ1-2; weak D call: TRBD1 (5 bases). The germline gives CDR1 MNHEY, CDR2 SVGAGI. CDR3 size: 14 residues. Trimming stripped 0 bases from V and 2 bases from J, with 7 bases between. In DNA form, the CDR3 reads TGTGCCAGCAGTTACTCGGAGGGGAACTATGGCTACACCTTC. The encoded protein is CASSYSEGNYGYTF.

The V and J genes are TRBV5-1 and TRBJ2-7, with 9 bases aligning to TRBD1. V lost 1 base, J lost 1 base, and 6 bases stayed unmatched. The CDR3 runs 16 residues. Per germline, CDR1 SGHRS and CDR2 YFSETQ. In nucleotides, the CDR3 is TGCGCCAGCAGCTTGAATCTGGGACAGGGTTCCTACGAGCAGTACTTC. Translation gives CASSLNLGQGSYEQYF.

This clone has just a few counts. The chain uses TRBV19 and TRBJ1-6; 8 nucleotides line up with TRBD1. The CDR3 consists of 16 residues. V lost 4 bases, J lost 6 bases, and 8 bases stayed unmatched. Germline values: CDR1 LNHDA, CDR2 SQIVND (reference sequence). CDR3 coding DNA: TGTGCCAGTAGTACAACGGACAGGGCGTTTAATTCACCCCTCCACTTT. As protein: CASSTTDRAFNSPLHF.

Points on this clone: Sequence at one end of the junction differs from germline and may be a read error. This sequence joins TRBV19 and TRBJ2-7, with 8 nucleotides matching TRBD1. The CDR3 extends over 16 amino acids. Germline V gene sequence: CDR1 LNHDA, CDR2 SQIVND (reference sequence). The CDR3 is CASSRAGGAGLYEQYF. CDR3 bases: TGTGCCAGCAGTAGGGCAGGGGGCGCGGGACTCTACGAGCAGTACTTC.

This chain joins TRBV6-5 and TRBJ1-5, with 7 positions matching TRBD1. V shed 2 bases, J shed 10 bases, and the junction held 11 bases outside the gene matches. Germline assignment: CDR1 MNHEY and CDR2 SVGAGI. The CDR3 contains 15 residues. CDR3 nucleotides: TGTGCCAGCAGTTACGGACAGGTTCGAGTGTCACCCCAGCATTTT. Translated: CASSYGQVRVSPQHF.

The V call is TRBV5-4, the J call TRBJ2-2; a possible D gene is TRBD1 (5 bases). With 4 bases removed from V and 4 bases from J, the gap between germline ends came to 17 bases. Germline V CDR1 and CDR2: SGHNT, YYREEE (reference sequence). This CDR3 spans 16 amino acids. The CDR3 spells CASSPMHLQGTGELFF. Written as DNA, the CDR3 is TGTGCCAGCAGCCCGATGCACCTCCAGGGCACCGGGGAGCTGTTTTTT.